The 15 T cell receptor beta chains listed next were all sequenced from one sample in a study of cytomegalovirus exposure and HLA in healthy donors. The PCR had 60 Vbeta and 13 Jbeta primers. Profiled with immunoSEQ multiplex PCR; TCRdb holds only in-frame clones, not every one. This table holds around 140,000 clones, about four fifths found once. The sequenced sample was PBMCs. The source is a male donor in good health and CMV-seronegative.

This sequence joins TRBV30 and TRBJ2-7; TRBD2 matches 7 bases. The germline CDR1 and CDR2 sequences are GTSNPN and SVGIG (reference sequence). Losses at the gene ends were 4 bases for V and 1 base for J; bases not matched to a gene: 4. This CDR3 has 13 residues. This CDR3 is CAWKSSGSYEQYF. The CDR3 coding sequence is TGTGCCTGGAAGTCTAGCGGATCCTACGAGCAGTACTTC.

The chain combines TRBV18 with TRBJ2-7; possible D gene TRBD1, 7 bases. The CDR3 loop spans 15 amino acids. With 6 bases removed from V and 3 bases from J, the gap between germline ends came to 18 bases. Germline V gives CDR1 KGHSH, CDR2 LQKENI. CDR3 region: CASSPAGTANYEQYF. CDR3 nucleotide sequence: TGTGCCAGCTCTCCTGCGGGGACAGCTAACTACGAGCAGTACTTC.

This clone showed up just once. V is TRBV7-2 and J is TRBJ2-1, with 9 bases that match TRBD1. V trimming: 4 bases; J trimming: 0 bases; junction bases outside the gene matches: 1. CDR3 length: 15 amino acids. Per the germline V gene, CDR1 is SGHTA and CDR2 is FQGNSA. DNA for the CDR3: TGTGCCAGCAGCTCGACAGGGGGCTCCTACAATGAGCAGTTCTTC. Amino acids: CASSSTGGSYNEQFF.

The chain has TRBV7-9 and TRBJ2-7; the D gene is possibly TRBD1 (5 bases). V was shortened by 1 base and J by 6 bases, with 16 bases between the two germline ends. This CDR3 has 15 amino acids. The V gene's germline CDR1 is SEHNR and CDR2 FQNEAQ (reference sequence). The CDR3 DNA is TGTGCCAGCAGCTTAGTCTCCGCCAGGGCGGTCGAGCAGTACTTC. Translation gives CASSLVSARAVEQYF.

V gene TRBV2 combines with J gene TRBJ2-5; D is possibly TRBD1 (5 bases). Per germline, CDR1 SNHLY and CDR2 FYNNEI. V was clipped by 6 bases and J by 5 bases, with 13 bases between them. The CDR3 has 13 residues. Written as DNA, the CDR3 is TGTGCCAGCAGGCCCGGAGCAGGGGAGACCCAGTACTTC. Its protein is CASRPGAGETQYF. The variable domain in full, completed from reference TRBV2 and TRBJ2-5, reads EPEVTQTPSHQVTQMGQEVILRCVPISNHLYFYWYRQILGQKVEFLVSFYNNEISEKSEIFDDQFSVERPDGSNFTLKIRSTKLEDSAMYFCASRPGAGETQYFGPGTRLLVL.

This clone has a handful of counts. The CDR3 sequence: CASSPSRGYTF. DNA of the CDR3: TGTGCCAGCAGTCCCTCTCGGGGCTACACCTTC. The gene calls are TRBV2 and TRBJ1-2; D uncertain. The CDR3 has 11 amino acids. The V end was cut by 5 bases, the J end by 8 bases, with 9 bases between. From germline, CDR1 is SNHLY and CDR2 FYNNEI.

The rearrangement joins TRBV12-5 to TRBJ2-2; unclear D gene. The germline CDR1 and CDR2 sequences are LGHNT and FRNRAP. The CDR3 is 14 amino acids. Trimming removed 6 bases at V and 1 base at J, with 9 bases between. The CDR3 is CASGSVRNTGELFF. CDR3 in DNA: TGTGCTAGTGGCTCCGTCAGGAACACCGGGGAGCTGTTTTTT.

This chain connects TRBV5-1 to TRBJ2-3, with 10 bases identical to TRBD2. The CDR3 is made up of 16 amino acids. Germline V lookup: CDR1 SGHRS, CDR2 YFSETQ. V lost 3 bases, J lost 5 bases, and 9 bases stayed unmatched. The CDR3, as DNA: TGCGCCAGCAGCTCTGGACTAGCGGTGAGCGAAGATACGCAGTATTTT. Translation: CASSSGLAVSEDTQYF.

In DNA form, the CDR3 reads TGTGCCAGCATCACCGACGGGGAGACCCAGTACTTC. It translates to CASITDGETQYF. This rearrangement joins TRBV21-1 to TRBJ2-5; the table gives TRBD2 as D, unverified against the DNA. TRBV21-1 counts as a pseudogene. The CDR3 is 12 amino acids.

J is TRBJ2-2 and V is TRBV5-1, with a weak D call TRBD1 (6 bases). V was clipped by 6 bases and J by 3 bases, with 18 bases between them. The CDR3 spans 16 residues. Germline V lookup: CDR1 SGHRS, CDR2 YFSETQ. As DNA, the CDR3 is TGCGCCAGCACCTTTTGGGGGCAGGGCGACACCGGGGAGCTGTTTTTT. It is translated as CASTFWGQGDTGELFF.

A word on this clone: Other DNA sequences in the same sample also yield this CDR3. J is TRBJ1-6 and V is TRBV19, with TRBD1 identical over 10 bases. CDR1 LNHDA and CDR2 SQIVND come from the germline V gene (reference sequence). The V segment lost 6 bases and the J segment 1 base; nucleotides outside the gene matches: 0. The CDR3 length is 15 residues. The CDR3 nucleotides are TGTGCCAGTAGGGACAGGGGGTCCTATAATTCACCCCTCCACTTT. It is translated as CASRDRGSYNSPLHF.

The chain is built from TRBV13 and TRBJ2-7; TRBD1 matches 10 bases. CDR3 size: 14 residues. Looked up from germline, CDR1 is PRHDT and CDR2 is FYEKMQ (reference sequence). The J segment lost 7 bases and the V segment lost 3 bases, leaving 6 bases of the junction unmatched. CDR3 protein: CASSFRQGAREQYF. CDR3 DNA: TGTGCCAGCAGCTTCCGACAGGGGGCGAGGGAGCAGTACTTC. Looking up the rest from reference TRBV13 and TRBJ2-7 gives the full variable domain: AAGVIQSPRHLIKEKRETATLKCYPIPRHDTVYWYQQGPGQDPQFLISFYEKMQSDKGSIPDRFSAQQFSDYHSELNMSSLELGDSALYFCASSFRQGAREQYFGPGTRLTVT.

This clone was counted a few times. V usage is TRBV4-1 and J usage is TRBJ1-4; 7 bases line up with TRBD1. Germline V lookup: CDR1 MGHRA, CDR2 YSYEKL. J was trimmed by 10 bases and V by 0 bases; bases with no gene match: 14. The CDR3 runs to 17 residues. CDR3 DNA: TGCGCCAGCAGCCAAGATCCCGGACAGGTTCGAGTTGGAAAACTGTTTTTT. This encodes CASSQDPGQVRVGKLFF.

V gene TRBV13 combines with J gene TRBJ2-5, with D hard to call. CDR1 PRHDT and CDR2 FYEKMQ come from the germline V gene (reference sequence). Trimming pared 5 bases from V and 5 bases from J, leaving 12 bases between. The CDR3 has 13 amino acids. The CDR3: CASSPPAEETQYF. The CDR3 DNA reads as TGTGCCAGCAGCCCCCCCGCGGAGGAGACCCAGTACTTC.

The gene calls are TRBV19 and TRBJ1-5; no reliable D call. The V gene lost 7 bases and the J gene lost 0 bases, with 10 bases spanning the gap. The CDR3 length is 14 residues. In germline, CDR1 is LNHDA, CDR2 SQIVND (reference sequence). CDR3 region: CASTPKISNQPQHF. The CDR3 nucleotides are TGTGCCAGTACCCCCAAAATTAGCAATCAGCCCCAGCATTTT.